The 30 T cell receptor beta chains below come from one sample, sequenced in a study of technical replicates of blood from several donors. Profiled with immunoSEQ multiplex PCR; TCRdb holds only in-frame clones, not every one. The sample records approximately 41,000 clones, 90% to 97% being singletons. The sequencing sample was made of T cells isolated from PBMCs. These receptor sequences come from a human donor in good health.

This sequence joins TRBV28 and TRBJ2-3; 10 nucleotides agree with TRBD2. Germline CDR1 MDHEN, CDR2 SYDVKM. The V gene end was trimmed by 4 bases and the J gene end by 4 bases; junction bases not matched to a gene: 2. The CDR3 runs to 14 residues. The CDR3: CASSSSGSPDTQYF. For the CDR3, the DNA is TGTGCCAGCAGTTCTAGCGGGAGCCCAGATACGCAGTATTTT.

The chain combines TRBV6-5 with TRBJ1-2; D might be TRBD1 (5 bases). V was shortened by 2 bases and J by 4 bases, with 11 bases between the two germline ends. CDR1 is MNHEY and CDR2 is SVGAGI in the germline V gene. The CDR3 consists of 14 residues. This chain's CDR3 is CASSYQGGGYGYTF. The CDR3 coding sequence is TGTGCCAGCAGTTACCAGGGCGGGGGCTATGGCTACACCTTC.

The chain employs TRBV28 and TRBJ1-2, with D unresolved. V dropped 4 bases and J dropped 4 bases, with 10 bases sitting between them. The CDR3 totals 13 residues. Germline V gene sequence: CDR1 MDHEN, CDR2 SYDVKM. CDR3 protein: CASSSHSFYGYTF. The CDR3 region has the DNA TGTGCCAGCAGTTCTCACAGCTTCTATGGCTACACCTTC.

The rearrangement uses TRBV6-5 and TRBJ1-5; tentative D call: TRBD1 (5 bases). CDR3 length: 14 residues. V lost 2 bases to trimming and J lost 6 bases, with 11 bases between them. The germline V gene has CDR1 MNHEY and CDR2 SVGAGI. Here the CDR3 reads CASSYGGEGQPQHF. CDR3 nucleotide sequence: TGTGCCAGCAGTTACGGGGGGGAGGGTCAGCCCCAGCATTTT.

This clone occurred once. The CDR3 coding sequence is TGTGCCAGCAGCTTAGAACACCCCGGGGGCTACACCTTC. Translation: CASSLEHPGGYTF. This chain uses TRBV7-8 with TRBJ1-2, with no clear D. Looked up from germline, CDR1 is SGHVS and CDR2 is FQNEAQ. CDR3 length equals 13 residues. The V end lost 1 base, the J end lost 8 bases, and 11 bases lay between the germline ends.

The CDR3 nucleotides read TGCGCCAGCAGTGAGACTAGCGGGGGCACAGATACGCAGTATTTT. This codes for CASSETSGGTDTQYF. The chain couples TRBV10-1 to TRBJ2-3, with 10 bases matching TRBD2. This CDR3 region has 15 residues. Trimming cost V 2 bases and J 1 base; bases outside gene matches: 0. CDR1 WNHNN and CDR2 SYGVQD come from the germline V gene (reference sequence).

This chain connects TRBV5-4 to TRBJ2-7; 8 nucleotides line up with TRBD1. The junction had 6 bases not matched to a gene; V was cut back by 3 bases and J by 1 base. CDR3 length: 15 amino acids. Germline V gives CDR1 SGHNT, CDR2 YYREEE (reference sequence). CDR3 in DNA: TGTGCCAGCAGCTGGGACAGGAGTGTGTCCTACGAGCAGTACTTC. Its translation: CASSWDRSVSYEQYF.

This chain uses TRBV19 with TRBJ2-1, with a possible D match to TRBD2 (6 bases). Deletions cut 4 bases from V and 8 bases from J, with 12 bases between. Germline assignment: CDR1 LNHDA and CDR2 SQIVND (reference sequence). The length of the CDR3 is 13 residues. CDR3 in DNA: TGTGCCAGTAGTAGGAGGGGACGGGATGAGCAGTTCTTC. Protein sequence: CASSRRGRDEQFF.

The gene calls are TRBV10-3 and TRBJ2-7; D is perhaps TRBD1 (5 bases). CDR1 and CDR2 from the germline V gene are ENHRY and SYGVKD. The CDR3 is 14 amino acids. V was clipped by 0 bases and J by 2 bases, with 8 bases between them. The CDR3 DNA is TGTGCCATCAGTGAGTCTCAGGGCACCTACGAGCAGTACTTC. Protein: CAISESQGTYEQYF.

The V call is TRBV6-1, the J call TRBJ1-4; D remains ambiguous. The CDR3 is 13 amino acids. Germline CDR1 is MNHNS and CDR2 is SASEGT. V dropped 7 bases and J dropped 5 bases, with 11 bases sitting between them. CDR3 sequence (DNA): TGTGCCAGCAACCCTTACAGAAATGAAAAACTGTTTTTT. Protein: CASNPYRNEKLFF.

The chain couples TRBV4-1 to TRBJ2-2; D is unclear. Germline CDR1 MGHRA, CDR2 YSYEKL. Trimming removed 0 bases at V and 7 bases at J, with 12 bases between. The CDR3 contains 15 residues. The CDR3 region is CASSQDEQVYGELFF. The CDR3 DNA reads as TGCGCCAGCAGCCAAGATGAGCAGGTTTACGGGGAGCTGTTTTTT.

The rearrangement uses TRBV11-2 and TRBJ2-3, with 8 bases matching TRBD2. In germline, CDR1 is SGHAT, CDR2 FQNNGV. V dropped 1 base and J dropped 3; count of bases not matched to a gene: 3. The CDR3 totals 15 residues. CDR3 sequence: CASSLGTSRTDTQYF. The DNA for the CDR3 is TGTGCCAGCAGCTTAGGGACTAGCAGGACAGATACGCAGTATTTT.

J is TRBJ1-1 and V is TRBV28; D may be TRBD1 (6 bases). This CDR3 contains 14 residues. Looked up from germline, CDR1 is MDHEN and CDR2 is SYDVKM. Between the trimmed V and J ends, which lost 2 bases and 7 bases, there was a span of 14 bases. The chain's CDR3 is CASSLHREEDEAFF. The CDR3 nucleotides are TGTGCCAGCAGTTTACACAGGGAAGAAGATGAAGCTTTCTTT.

V and J are TRBV30 and TRBJ1-1; D call uncertain. Looked up from germline, CDR1 is GTSNPN and CDR2 is SVGIG (reference sequence). Trimming took off 2 bases at V and 8 bases at J, with 6 bases between the two ends. The CDR3 is 10 amino acids. Here the CDR3 reads CAWSPREAFF. In nucleotides, the CDR3 is TGTGCCTGGAGTCCCAGGGAAGCTTTCTTT.

This clone was observed once. V gene TRBV20-1 combines with J gene TRBJ1-1, with 12 bases aligning to TRBD1. The CDR3 consists of 11 residues. The ends lost 6 bases at V and 8 bases at J; junction bases unmatched: 1. CDR1 is DFQATT, CDR2 SNEGSKA, per germline (reference sequence). CDR3 amino acids: CSAGQGAEAFF. DNA of the CDR3: TGCAGTGCGGGACAGGGGGCGGAAGCTTTCTTT.

This clone was seen just once. J is TRBJ2-2 and V is TRBV12-5, with TRBD2 matching 7 bases. The germline gives CDR1 LGHNT, CDR2 FRNRAP. The junction had 8 bases not matched to a gene; V was cut back by 6 bases and J by 7 bases. The CDR3 has 14 amino acids. CDR3 in amino acids: CASGPGLDHGELFF. Here the CDR3 DNA reads TGTGCTAGTGGCCCTGGACTAGACCACGGGGAGCTGTTTTTT.

The chain combines TRBV30 with TRBJ2-1, with D perhaps matching TRBD2 (6 bases). Trimming left V 5 bases short and J 5 bases short, with 13 bases between. CDR3 size: 13 residues. CDR1 is GTSNPN, CDR2 SVGIG, per germline (reference sequence). Written as DNA, the CDR3 is TGTGCCTGGGGGTCGGGCGGGAACAATGAGCAGTTCTTC. Translation gives CAWGSGGNNEQFF.

This sequence joins TRBV30 and TRBJ2-3; the D gene is possibly TRBD1 (5 bases). The CDR3 sequence is 14 residues long. Trimming took off 2 bases at V and 0 bases at J, with 9 bases between the two ends. The germline gives CDR1 GTSNPN, CDR2 SVGIG (reference sequence). The chain's CDR3 is CAWSQGTSTDTQYF. CDR3 in DNA: TGTGCCTGGAGTCAGGGAACTAGCACAGATACGCAGTATTTT.

J is TRBJ2-7 and V is TRBV6-5, with D unresolved. This CDR3 is built from 16 residues. The V end lost 2 bases, the J end lost 1 base, and 15 bases lay between the germline ends. Per the germline V gene, CDR1 is MNHEY and CDR2 is SVGAGI. The CDR3 loop reads CASSYTLVSRSYEQYF. CDR3 DNA: TGTGCCAGCAGTTACACCCTGGTGTCTAGGTCCTACGAGCAGTACTTC.

The gene calls are TRBV27 and TRBJ2-7; 7 positions agree with TRBD2. The V and J ends lost 4 bases and 7 bases, in that order; junction bases with no gene match: 7. Germline V gene lookup returns CDR1 MNHEY and CDR2 SMNVEV (reference sequence). The CDR3 has 13 residues. CDR3 sequence reads: CASSWGEGGEQYF. The CDR3 DNA reads TGTGCCAGCAGTTGGGGGGAGGGTGGGGAGCAGTACTTC.

The chain has TRBV27 and TRBJ2-7; 7 bases map to TRBD2. The CDR3 is 14 amino acids. Germline V lookup: CDR1 MNHEY, CDR2 SMNVEV (reference sequence). V shed 10 bases, J shed 1 base, and the junction held 10 bases outside the gene matches. CDR3 nucleotide sequence: TGTGCCACAGCTTATTCGGGGGGTTCCTACGAGCAGTACTTC. It translates to CATAYSGGSYEQYF.

The V gene is TRBV5-1, the J gene TRBJ1-4, with 8 bases identical to TRBD1. The length of the CDR3 is 19 residues. The germline gives CDR1 SGHRS, CDR2 YFSETQ. Trimming removed 4 bases from V and 0 bases from J; junction bases left unmatched: 14. The CDR3 region is CASSPRIDRGKATNEKLFF. CDR3 nucleotides: TGCGCCAGCAGCCCCCGGATAGACAGGGGAAAGGCAACTAATGAAAAACTGTTTTTT.

The rearrangement links TRBV7-2 to TRBJ1-3; D remains ambiguous. From germline, CDR1 is SGHTA and CDR2 FQGNSA. CDR3 length equals 13 residues. Between the trimmed V and J ends, which lost 2 bases and 6 bases, there was a span of 8 bases. The CDR3 reads CASSLLWANTIYF. CDR3 nucleotide sequence: TGTGCCAGCAGCTTACTGTGGGCAAACACCATATATTTT.

The chain recombines TRBV13 with TRBJ2-2; the D is unclear. Trimming pared 6 bases from V and 6 bases from J, leaving 8 bases between. The CDR3 sequence is 12 residues long. The germline gives CDR1 PRHDT, CDR2 FYEKMQ (reference sequence). The CDR3 spells CASSFSAGELFF. CDR3 DNA sequence: TGTGCCAGCAGTTTTAGTGCCGGGGAGCTGTTTTTT.

This clone was detected only once. This sequence joins TRBV28 and TRBJ2-7, with TRBD2 as a possible D gene (6 bases). There are 13 residues in the CDR3. V lost 6 bases and J lost 2, with 11 bases in between. Germline lookup yields CDR1 MDHEN and CDR2 SYDVKM. CDR3 residues: CASSLAITYEQYF. The CDR3 nucleotides read TGTGCCAGCAGCCTAGCGATTACCTACGAGCAGTACTTC.

The rearrangement joins TRBV6-6 to TRBJ2-2, with D possibly being TRBD2 (6 bases). The CDR3 has 16 amino acids. CDR1 and CDR2 (germline): MNHNY, SVGAGI (reference sequence). V lost 6 bases, J lost 3 bases, and 17 bases lay in between. For the CDR3, the DNA is TGTGCCAGCAGCAGCGGGTCTTACCCCGACACCGGGGAGCTGTTTTTT. Translating it yields CASSSGSYPDTGELFF.

The chain recombines TRBV7-6 with TRBJ2-7; D gene uncertain. Trimming pared 0 bases from V and 4 bases from J, leaving 10 bases between. The CDR3 is 14 residues long. Per the germline V gene, CDR1 is SGHVS and CDR2 is FNYEAQ. The CDR3 coding sequence is TGTGCCAGCAGCTTAGCGGAGTCAGCATACGAGCAGTACTTC. Residues: CASSLAESAYEQYF.

This clone occurred once. J is TRBJ2-5 and V is TRBV18; D is unresolved. The CDR3 runs to 14 residues. Trimming shortened V by 3 bases and J by 5 bases, and 13 bases separated the two germline ends. CDR1 is KGHSH and CDR2 is LQKENI in the germline V gene. CDR3 DNA: TGTGCCAGCTCACCGGCGGAGAGTAGGGAGACCCAGTACTTC. Its protein is CASSPAESRETQYF.

The J gene is TRBJ2-7, the V gene TRBV30; 8 nucleotides line up with TRBD1. Germline-derived CDR1 and CDR2 are GTSNPN and SVGIG (reference sequence). The CDR3 totals 14 residues. V trimming: 1 base; J trimming: 4 bases; junction bases outside the gene matches: 6. CDR3 DNA: TGTGCCTGGAGTGCAGGGGGCCATACGTACGAGCAGTACTTC. Amino acids: CAWSAGGHTYEQYF.

The chain joins TRBV28 to TRBJ2-3, with 10 bases matching TRBD1. Germline V lookup: CDR1 MDHEN, CDR2 SYDVKM. V lost 2 bases to trimming and J lost 4 bases; unmatched junction nucleotides: 0. The CDR3 has 14 residues. Here the CDR3 reads CASSLGQGADTQYF. The CDR3 region has the DNA TGTGCCAGCAGTTTAGGACAGGGGGCAGATACGCAGTATTTT.